This is a list of T cell receptor beta chains from one sample in a study of T cell responses to AZD1222 COVID-19 vaccine. TCRdb keeps only in-frame clones here, not all; method: immunoSEQ multiplex PCR. The table lists fewer than 100,000 clones, 90% to 95% of them singletons. The sequences come from peripheral blood, collected on day 0 of AZD1222 vaccination. These receptors were taken from an adult in good health. Both conserved end residues are part of each CDR3. D genes are given only for firm matches. Some rows have no size entry. The others give once, few or many, or a class for an expanded clone.

J gene | D gene | V gene | clone size | CDR3 protein | CDR3 DNA
TRBJ2-3 | . | TRBV29-1 | . | CSVEDHRSRDSPLTDTQYF | TGCAGCGTTGAAGATCACCGTTCACGTGACAGCCCATTAACAGATACGCAGTATTTT
TRBJ2-1 | . | TRBV11-2 | once | CASSGTEQFF | TGTGCCAGCAGCGGGACAGAGCAGTTCTTC
TRBJ2-7 | . | TRBV5-1 | . | CASSLLGSYEQYF | TGCGCCAGCAGCTTGCTAGGATCCTACGAGCAGTACTTC
TRBJ1-4 | . | TRBV24-1 | . | CATSDRVTAYNEKLFF | TGTGCCACCAGTGATAGGGTGACAGCCTATAATGAAAAACTGTTTTTT
TRBJ1-4 | . | TRBV9 | . | CASSVGGTNEKLFF | TGTGCCAGCAGCGTCGGAGGGACTAATGAAAAACTGTTTTTT
TRBJ1-6 | . | TRBV3-1/TRBV3-2 | . | CASSPIWAGSPLHF | TGTGCCAGCAGCCCTATATGGGCGGGATCACCCCTCCACTTT
TRBJ2-2 | TRBD2 | TRBV18 | . | CASSLSLNRLARNTGELFF | TGTGCCAGCTCACTTTCACTTAATCGACTAGCGAGGAACACCGGGGAGCTGTTTTTT
TRBJ2-1 | TRBD1 | TRBV5-6 | . | CASSATGRGQGRDEQFF | TGTGCCAGCAGCGCTACTGGGAGGGGACAGGGTCGGGATGAGCAGTTCTTC
TRBJ2-3 | . | TRBV13 | few | CASSLYRRHTDTQYF | TGTGCCAGCAGCTTGTACAGGAGACACACAGATACGCAGTATTTT
TRBJ2-7 | . | TRBV6-5 | . | CASSSGGTLEQYF | TGTGCCAGCAGCTCTGGAGGGACCCTCGAGCAGTACTTC
TRBJ1-1 | . | TRBV3-1/TRBV3-2 | . | CASSQVMANTEAFF | TGTGCCAGCAGCCAAGTAATGGCGAACACTGAAGCTTTCTTT
TRBJ2-3 | . | TRBV19 | . | CASSISRDTQYF | TGTGCCAGTAGTATAAGCAGAGATACGCAGTATTTT
TRBJ2-7 | . | TRBV30 | . | CAWGLSARSYEQYF | TGTGCCTGGGGGCTCTCAGCTCGCTCCTACGAGCAGTACTTC
TRBJ2-5 | . | TRBV7-8 | few | CASSLRDNQRQETQYF | TGTGCCAGCAGCTTACGGGATAACCAGAGGCAAGAGACCCAGTACTTC
TRBJ2-2 | . | TRBV15 | . | CATSREPALRSFGTGELFF | TGTGCCACCAGCAGAGAACCGGCACTGCGGAGTTTCGGCACCGGGGAGCTGTTTTTT
TRBJ1-5 | . | TRBV28 | . | CASNRASNQPQHF | TGTGCCAGTAACAGGGCTAGCAATCAGCCCCAGCATTTT
TRBJ1-2 | TRBD1 | TRBV6-5 | . | CASSYSGQGTYGYTF | TGTGCCAGCAGTTACTCGGGACAGGGGACCTATGGCTACACCTTC
TRBJ2-3 | TRBD1 | TRBV6-5 | . | CASSYATGITDTQYF | TGTGCCAGCAGTTACGCGACAGGGATCACAGATACGCAGTATTTT
TRBJ1-3 | . | TRBV24-1 | . | CATSAEAAGQSGNTIYF | TGTGCCACCAGTGCCGAGGCGGCCGGACAATCTGGAAACACCATATATTTT
TRBJ2-1 | . | TRBV5-5 | . | CASRSTGAYNEQFF | TGTGCCAGCAGGAGTACGGGAGCCTACAATGAGCAGTTCTTC
TRBJ2-1 | TRBD2 | TRBV19 | . | CASSPGLAVYNEQFF | TGTGCCAGTAGTCCCGGACTAGCGGTCTACAATGAGCAGTTCTTC
TRBJ1-2 | . | TRBV6-5 | . | CASILSTGTHGYTF | TGTGCCAGCATCCTATCGACAGGAACCCATGGCTACACCTTC
TRBJ1-3 | . | TRBV10-3 | . | CAISDPNTIYF | TGTGCCATCAGTGACCCAAACACCATATATTTT
TRBJ2-1 | . | TRBV5-1 | . | CASSPSGDEQFF | TGCGCCAGCAGCCCTTCAGGGGATGAGCAGTTCTTC
TRBJ2-3 | TRBD2 | TRBV7-2 | . | CASSQLAGVADTQYF | TGTGCCAGCAGCCAGCTAGCGGGAGTAGCAGATACGCAGTATTTT
TRBJ1-6 | . | TRBV1 | once | CTIPEHPLGSYNSPLHF | TGCACCATCCCGGAGCACCCGTTGGGCTCCTATAATTCACCCCTCCACTTT
TRBJ2-3 | TRBD2 | TRBV24-1 | . | CATSDPSGRATDTQYF | TGTGCCACCAGTGACCCCAGCGGGAGGGCCACAGATACGCAGTATTTT
TRBJ2-1 | . | TRBV7-8 | . | CASSLAPSVGFNEQFF | TGTGCCAGCAGCTTAGCTCCTAGCGTGGGATTCAATGAGCAGTTCTTC
TRBJ2-1 | TRBD2 | TRBV28 | . | CASSLPLGTSQSSYNEQFF | TGTGCCAGCAGTTTACCCCTCGGGACTAGCCAAAGCTCCTACAATGAGCAGTTCTTC
TRBJ2-2 | TRBD2 | TRBV4-2 | . | CASSQVGGGPIGELFF | TGTGCCAGCAGCCAAGTTGGCGGGGGGCCGATCGGGGAGCTGTTTTTT
TRBJ1-3 | TRBD1 | TRBV2 | . | CASRAYQGVSGNTIYF | TGTGCCAGCAGGGCCTACCAGGGGGTCTCTGGAAACACCATATATTTT
TRBJ1-6 | . | TRBV2 | . | CASSESQDNWGSPLHF | TGTGCCAGCAGTGAGTCCCAGGACAATTGGGGTTCACCCCTCCACTTT